The entry below gives a single T cell receptor (beta chain) sequence along with its context. This clone's antigen is unknown. No base qualities exist here, and no much larger clone lies one base off it. The data originate from a study of blood T cell repertoires in COVID-19 (dated by TCRdb to 2020 to 2022). Turning to the overall study: The collaborator samples originated in the United States, Italy and Spain and spanned the acute and convalescent phases of COVID-19. The prospective study material was composed of cDNA or gDNA derived from T cells, B-cell-depleted T cells, or PBMCs. The dataset comprised deeply sampled blood TCRbeta repertoires from subjects exposed to, actively infected with, or recovered from COVID-19. The repertoires were released in a freely available public database meant as a resource for research on the immune response to SARS-CoV-2. Samples came from the ongoing ImmuneRACE study (first 160 participants) plus 1,254 subjects from 6 global collaborators. The sample metadata nearly always contained a de-identified subject ID, COVID-19 status, age in years and sex. Where available, HLA class I and class II types were obtained from metadata supplied by the sample provider rather than from assay-based typing.

Broad study findings and their caveats: How much clinical and demographic metadata was included differed by source and by participant, and the metadata was provided uncurated.

TCRbeta CDR3 regions were amplified from genomic DNA using the immunoSEQ Assay, a bias-controlled multiplex PCR. From the authors' description of their analysis: The number of nucleated cells in each sample was estimated by amplification of reference gene primers within the assay. Sequence reads were collapsed and filtered to measure the absolute abundance of every unique TCRbeta CDR3 rearrangement. For each sample, productive Simpson clonality was calculated as the square root of Simpson's diversity index across productive rearrangements. TCRdb stores this immuneACCESS table with in-frame sequences only. Part of the clones is absent; in the studies checked, under half of the shortfall reflects unresolved V genes, and no reason is known for the rest. D and trimming were read from the DNA, whereas the V and J calls and clone size are those reported in that table. The sample records hundreds of thousands of clones, over 75% of which are singletons. The ten largest account for approximately 9% of the sample.

Collaborating institutions collected whole blood in K2EDTA tubes following their own protocols. For TCRbeta analysis, collaborators shipped samples in one of three forms: frozen whole blood, isolated PBMCs, or DNA extracted from either of those sample types. Trimming removed 4 bases from V and 0 bases from J, leaving 11 bases between the germline ends. The CDR1 and CDR2 encoded by the germline V gene (reference sequence) are LGHDT and YNNKEL. The CDR3 numbers 15 residues from cysteine through phenylalanine. CDR3 DNA only is kept here, 45 bases in frame from base 1. The sequenced sample consisted of peripheral blood. The V and J segments used are TRBV3-1 (or the pseudogene TRBV3-2) and TRBJ2-3; TRBD2 is a weak D gene call, 6 bases matching. The receptor comes from a human donor in a cohort sampled during active COVID-19. The sequenced DNA is TGTGCCAGCAGCCCGGGACTTTCTAGCACAGATACGCAGTATTTT. Translated, it gives CASSPGLSSTDTQYF.